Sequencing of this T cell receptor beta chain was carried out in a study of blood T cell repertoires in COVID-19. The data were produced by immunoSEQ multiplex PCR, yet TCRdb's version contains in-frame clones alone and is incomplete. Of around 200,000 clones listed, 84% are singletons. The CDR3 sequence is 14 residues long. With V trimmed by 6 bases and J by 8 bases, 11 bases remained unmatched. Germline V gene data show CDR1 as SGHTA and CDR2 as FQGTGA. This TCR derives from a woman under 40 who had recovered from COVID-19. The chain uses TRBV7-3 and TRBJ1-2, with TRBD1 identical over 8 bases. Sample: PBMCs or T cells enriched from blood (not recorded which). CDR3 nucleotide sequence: TGTGCCAGCAGTCACGACCACAGGGGGGACGGCTACACCTTC. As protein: CASSHDHRGDGYTF. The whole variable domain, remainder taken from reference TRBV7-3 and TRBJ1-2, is GAGVSQTPSNKVTEKGKYVELRCDPISGHTALYWYRQSLGQGPEFLIYFQGTGAADDSGLPNDRFFAVRPEGSVSTLKIQRTERGDSAVYLCASSHDHRGDGYTFGSGTRLTVV.